This T cell receptor beta chain was obtained from a study of blood T cell repertoires in COVID-19. Study information: Acute and convalescent COVID-19 samples came from the United States, Italy and Spain. In each case, the material was cDNA or gDNA derived from T cells, B-cell-depleted T cells, or PBMCs.

How the authors handled the data: Nucleated cell number was recorded as an estimate derived from reference gene primer amplification. Here immunoSEQ multiplex PCR was the method, and the copy in TCRdb shows in-frame clones only, minus some. The V and J calls and clone size come from that table; D and trimming were worked out from the DNA. The table shows around 42,000 clones, with around 77% occurring only once. CDR1 LGHNA and CDR2 YNFKEQ come from the germline V gene. V was shortened by 6 bases and J by 0 bases, with 14 bases between the two germline ends. The CDR3 totals 15 residues. Sequencing was done on a sample of peripheral blood. This receptor was obtained from an elderly man with active or convalescent COVID-19. The gene calls are TRBV4-2 and TRBJ1-1; tentatively, D is TRBD1 (5 bases). CDR3 coding DNA: TGTGCCAGCAGGCGGGACTTCGGCTTGAACACTGAAGCTTTCTTT. Protein product: CASRRDFGLNTEAFF.